The 6 T cell receptor beta chains below come from one sample, sequenced in a study of shared clonotypes between healthy human individuals. CD45RO-negative cells were positively selected for CCR7, leaving out terminally differentiated effector memory CD45RA+ cells. The data were produced by immunoSEQ multiplex PCR, yet TCRdb's version contains in-frame clones alone and is incomplete. The sample shows about 820,000 clones, around 93% of them seen only once. Sequencing used naive CD8+ T cells sorted from blood. The receptors derive from a man aged 30 to 39 in good health.

The chain uses TRBV9 and TRBJ1-2; D is uncertain. This CDR3 has 13 amino acids. V dropped 0 bases and J dropped 6 bases, with 9 bases sitting between them. Germline V gene data show CDR1 as SGDLS and CDR2 as YYNGEE. CDR3 residues: CASSVVAGNGYTF. CDR3 coding DNA: TGTGCCAGCAGCGTAGTGGCAGGTAATGGCTACACCTTC. The full variable domain, with the rest looked up from reference TRBV9 and TRBJ1-2, is DSGVTQTPKHLITATGQRVTLRCSPRSGDLSVYWYQQSLDQGLQFLIQYYNGEERAKGNILERFSAQQFPDLHSELNLSSLELGDSALYFCASSVVAGNGYTFGSGTRLTVV.

The chain recombines TRBV2 with TRBJ2-7; TRBD2 matches at 7 bases. The CDR3 length is 16 residues. Germline CDR1 is SNHLY and CDR2 is FYNNEI. With V trimmed by 4 bases and J by 2 bases, 11 bases remained unmatched. DNA of the CDR3: TGTGCCAGCAGTGCAAGGAGCGGGATGGCCACCTACGAGCAGTACTTC. The encoded protein is CASSARSGMATYEQYF.

This chain uses TRBV13 with TRBJ2-7; the match to TRBD2 covers 10 bases. Germline trimming cut 5 bases from V and 9 bases from J; bases unmatched to any gene: 13. The germline V gene has CDR1 PRHDT and CDR2 FYEKMQ (reference sequence). The CDR3 runs to 15 residues. The CDR3 nucleotides read TGTGCCAGCAGCCCCACGCCACTAGCGGGAAATGCGCAGTACTTC. This translates into CASSPTPLAGNAQYF.

With respect to this clone: In the same sample, other DNA sequences code for this CDR3. The chain recombines TRBV27 with TRBJ1-1; D is ambiguous. V was shortened by 2 bases and J by 1 base, with 5 bases between the two germline ends. The CDR3 is made up of 13 amino acids. Germline lookup yields CDR1 MNHEY and CDR2 SMNVEV (reference sequence). The CDR3 loop is CASSLAENTEAFF. DNA for the CDR3: TGTGCCAGCAGTTTAGCGGAGAACACTGAAGCTTTCTTT.

The DNA for the CDR3 is TGCGCCAGCAGCCAAGAAGACAGCTTCTCCTACGAGCAGTACTTC. Amino acids: CASSQEDSFSYEQYF. The chain uses TRBV4-1 and TRBJ2-7; a possible D gene is TRBD1 (5 bases). The CDR3 sequence is 15 residues long. Trimming took off 0 bases at V and 0 bases at J, with 9 bases between the two ends. From germline, CDR1 is MGHRA and CDR2 YSYEKL.

The J gene is TRBJ1-1, the V gene TRBV6-6; D uncertain. With 2 bases removed from V and 11 bases from J, the gap between germline ends came to 9 bases. The CDR3 is 11 residues long. Germline lookup yields CDR1 MNHNY and CDR2 SVGAGI (reference sequence). The CDR3 loop is CASSYGGGAFF. The CDR3 bases are TGTGCCAGCAGTTACGGTGGTGGGGCTTTCTTT.